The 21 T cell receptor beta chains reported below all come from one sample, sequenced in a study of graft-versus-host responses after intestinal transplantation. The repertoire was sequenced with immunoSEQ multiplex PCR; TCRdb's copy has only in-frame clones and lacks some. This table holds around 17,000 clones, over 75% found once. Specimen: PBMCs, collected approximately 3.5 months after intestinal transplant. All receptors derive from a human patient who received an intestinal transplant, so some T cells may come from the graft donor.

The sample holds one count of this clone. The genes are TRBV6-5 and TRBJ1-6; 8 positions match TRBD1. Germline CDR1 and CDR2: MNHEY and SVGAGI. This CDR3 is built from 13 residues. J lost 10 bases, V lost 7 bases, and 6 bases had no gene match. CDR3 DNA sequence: TGTGCCAGCAATCAGGACAGGGAATCACCCCTCCACTTT. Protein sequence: CASNQDRESPLHF.

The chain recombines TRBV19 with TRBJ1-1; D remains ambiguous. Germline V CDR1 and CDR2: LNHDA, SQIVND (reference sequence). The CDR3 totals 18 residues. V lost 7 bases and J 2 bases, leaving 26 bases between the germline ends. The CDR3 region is CASTLGVQRPSFNTEAFF. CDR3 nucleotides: TGTGCCAGTACTCTCGGCGTCCAGAGACCCTCTTTTAACACTGAAGCTTTCTTT.

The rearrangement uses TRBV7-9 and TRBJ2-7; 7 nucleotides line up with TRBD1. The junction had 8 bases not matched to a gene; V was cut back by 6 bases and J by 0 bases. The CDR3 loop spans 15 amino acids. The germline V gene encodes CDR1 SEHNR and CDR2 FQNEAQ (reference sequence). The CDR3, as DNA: TGTGCCAGCAGAGCCACAGGGGCCCTCTCCTACGAGCAGTACTTC. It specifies CASRATGALSYEQYF.

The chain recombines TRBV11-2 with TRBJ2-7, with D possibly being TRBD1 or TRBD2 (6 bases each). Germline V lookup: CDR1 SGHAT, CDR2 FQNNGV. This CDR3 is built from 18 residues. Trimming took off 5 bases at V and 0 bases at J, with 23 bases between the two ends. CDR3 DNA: TGTGCCAGCAGCCCAGGGGCGGGGAAAGGGGCCCTCTCCTACGAGCAGTACTTC. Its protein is CASSPGAGKGALSYEQYF.

The DNA of the CDR3 is TGTGCCAGCAGTGATGGTATCATCACAGGAGATACGCAGTATTTT. Protein sequence: CASSDGIITGDTQYF. The chain employs TRBV2 and TRBJ2-3, with a weak D call TRBD1 (5 bases). Germline V gene data show CDR1 as SNHLY and CDR2 as FYNNEI. The CDR3 covers 15 residues. Trimming shortened V by 3 bases and J by 5 bases, and 15 bases separated the two germline ends.

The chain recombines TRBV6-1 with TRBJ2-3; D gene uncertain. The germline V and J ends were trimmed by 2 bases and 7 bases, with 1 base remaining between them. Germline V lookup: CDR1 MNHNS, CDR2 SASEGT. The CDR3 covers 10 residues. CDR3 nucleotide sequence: TGTGCCAGCAGTGAAAATACGCAGTATTTT. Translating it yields CASSENTQYF.

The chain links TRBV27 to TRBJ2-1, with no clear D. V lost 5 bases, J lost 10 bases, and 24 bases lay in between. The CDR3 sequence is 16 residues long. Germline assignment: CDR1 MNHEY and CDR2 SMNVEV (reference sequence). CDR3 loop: CASSPGLGLSYTEQFF. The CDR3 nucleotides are TGTGCCAGCAGTCCAGGTCTAGGCCTATCTTATACCGAGCAGTTCTTC.

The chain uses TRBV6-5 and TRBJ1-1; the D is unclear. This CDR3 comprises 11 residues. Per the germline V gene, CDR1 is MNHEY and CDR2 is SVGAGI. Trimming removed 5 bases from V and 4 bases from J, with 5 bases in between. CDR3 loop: CASSGVTEAFF. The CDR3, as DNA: TGTGCCAGCAGTGGGGTCACTGAAGCTTTCTTT.

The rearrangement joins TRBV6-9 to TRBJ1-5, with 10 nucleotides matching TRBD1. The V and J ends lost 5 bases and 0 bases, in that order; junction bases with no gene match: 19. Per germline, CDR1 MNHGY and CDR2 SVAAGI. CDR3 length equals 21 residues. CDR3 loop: CASSTDYPGTGVRHSNQPQHF. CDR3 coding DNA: TGTGCCAGCAGTACAGACTATCCCGGGACAGGGGTTCGTCATAGCAATCAGCCCCAGCATTTT.

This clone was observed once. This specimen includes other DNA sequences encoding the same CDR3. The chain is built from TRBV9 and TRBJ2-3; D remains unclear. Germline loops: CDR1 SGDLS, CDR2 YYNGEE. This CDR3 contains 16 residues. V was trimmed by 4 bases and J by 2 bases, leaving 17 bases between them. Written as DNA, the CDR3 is TGTGCCAGCAGCCCACGGCTAGTTTCCTACACAGATACGCAGTATTTT. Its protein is CASSPRLVSYTDTQYF.

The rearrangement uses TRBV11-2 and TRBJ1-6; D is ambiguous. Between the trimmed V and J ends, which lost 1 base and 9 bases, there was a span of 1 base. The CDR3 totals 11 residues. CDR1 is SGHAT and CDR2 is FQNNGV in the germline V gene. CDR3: CASSLGSPLHF. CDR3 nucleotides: TGTGCCAGCAGCTTAGGTTCACCCCTCCACTTT.

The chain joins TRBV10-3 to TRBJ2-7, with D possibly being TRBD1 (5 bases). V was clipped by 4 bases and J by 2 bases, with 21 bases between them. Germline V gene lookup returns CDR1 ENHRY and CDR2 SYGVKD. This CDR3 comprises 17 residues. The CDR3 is CAISGGRGAQGPYEQYF. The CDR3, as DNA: TGTGCCATCAGTGGGGGTAGGGGCGCCCAGGGCCCCTACGAGCAGTACTTC.

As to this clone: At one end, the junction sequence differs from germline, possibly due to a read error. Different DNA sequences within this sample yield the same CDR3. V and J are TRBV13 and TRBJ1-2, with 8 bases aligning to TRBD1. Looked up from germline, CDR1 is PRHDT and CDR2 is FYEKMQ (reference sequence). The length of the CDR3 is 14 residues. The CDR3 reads CASSLEGQAYGYTF. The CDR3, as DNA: TGTGCCAGCAGTTTAGAGGGACAGGCTTATGGCTACACCTTC.

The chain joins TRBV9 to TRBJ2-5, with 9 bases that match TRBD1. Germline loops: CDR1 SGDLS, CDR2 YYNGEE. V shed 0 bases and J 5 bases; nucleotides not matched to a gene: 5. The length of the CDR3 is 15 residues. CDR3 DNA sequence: TGTGCCAGCAGCGTAGAACAGGGGGCTAGCGAGACCCAGTACTTC. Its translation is CASSVEQGASETQYF. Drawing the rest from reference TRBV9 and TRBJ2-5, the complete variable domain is DSGVTQTPKHLITATGQRVTLRCSPRSGDLSVYWYQQSLDQGLQFLIQYYNGEERAKGNILERFSAQQFPDLHSELNLSSLELGDSALYFCASSVEQGASETQYFGPGTRLLVL.

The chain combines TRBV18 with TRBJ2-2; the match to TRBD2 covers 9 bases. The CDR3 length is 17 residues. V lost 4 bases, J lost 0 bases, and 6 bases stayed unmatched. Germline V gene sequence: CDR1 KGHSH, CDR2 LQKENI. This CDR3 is CASSRTSAKPNTGELFF. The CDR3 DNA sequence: TGTGCCAGCTCACGGACTAGCGCCAAGCCGAACACCGGGGAGCTGTTTTTT.

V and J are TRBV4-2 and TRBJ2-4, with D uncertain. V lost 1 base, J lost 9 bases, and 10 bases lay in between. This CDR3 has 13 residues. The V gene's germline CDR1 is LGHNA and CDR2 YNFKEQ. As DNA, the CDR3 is TGTGCCAGCAGCCAAGTTCATGGGCCCATTCAGTACTTC. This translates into CASSQVHGPIQYF.

The CDR3 loop is CASSLGAGGDQPQHF. In DNA, the CDR3 is TGCGCCAGCAGCTTGGGGGCAGGGGGCGACCAGCCCCAGCATTTT. The chain links TRBV5-1 to TRBJ1-5; 8 bases map to TRBD1. The CDR3 is 15 residues long. Trimming at V came to 0 bases and at J to 7 bases, leaving 6 bases not matched to a gene. The V gene's germline CDR1 is SGHRS and CDR2 YFSETQ.

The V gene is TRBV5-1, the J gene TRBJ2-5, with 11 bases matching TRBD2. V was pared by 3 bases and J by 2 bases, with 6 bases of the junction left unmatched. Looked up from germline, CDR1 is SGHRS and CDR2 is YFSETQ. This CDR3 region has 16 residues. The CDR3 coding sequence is TGCGCCAGCAGCTCAGGACTAGCGGGCCCTCAAGAGACCCAGTACTTC. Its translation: CASSSGLAGPQETQYF.

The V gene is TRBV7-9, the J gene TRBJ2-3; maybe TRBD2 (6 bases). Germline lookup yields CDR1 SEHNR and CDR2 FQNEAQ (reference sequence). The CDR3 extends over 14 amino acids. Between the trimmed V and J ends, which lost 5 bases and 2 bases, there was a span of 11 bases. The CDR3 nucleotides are TGTGCCAGCAGCGCCGCGGGACCCACAGATACGCAGTATTTT. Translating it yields CASSAAGPTDTQYF.

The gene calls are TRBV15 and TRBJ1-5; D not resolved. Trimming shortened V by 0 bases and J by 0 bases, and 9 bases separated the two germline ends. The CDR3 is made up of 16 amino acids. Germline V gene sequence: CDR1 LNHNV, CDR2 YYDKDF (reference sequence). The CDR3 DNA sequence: TGTGCCACCAGCAGAGATAGAGGATATAGCAATCAGCCCCAGCATTTT. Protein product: CATSRDRGYSNQPQHF.

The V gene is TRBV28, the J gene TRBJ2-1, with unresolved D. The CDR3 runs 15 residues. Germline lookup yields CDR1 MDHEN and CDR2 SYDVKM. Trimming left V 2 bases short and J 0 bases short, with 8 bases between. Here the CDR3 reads CASSLDFSSYNEQFF. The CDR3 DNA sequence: TGTGCCAGCAGTTTAGACTTTAGCTCCTACAATGAGCAGTTCTTC.